The T cell receptor (beta chain) described here comes from a study of blood T cells in healthy people across ages. Study overall: About one barcoded beta molecule per two T cells was captured by template switching.

Together with a sample-barcoded 5' primer, a J-beta primer mix was included in a second PCR lasting about 7 to 12 cycles. A single record per CDR3 protein comes from TCRdb applying MiXCR to the 5' RACE reads. Of hundreds of thousands of distinct CDR3 sequences listed, about 30% are singletons. Trimming removed 1 base at V and 2 bases at J, with 14 bases between. The CDR3 extends over 16 amino acids. Germline V CDR1 and CDR2: MNHEY, SMNVEV (reference sequence). In its sample, this clonotype was seen a few times. Each donor supplied roughly 10 milliliters of peripheral blood. The clonotype comes from a woman of 80 years or more in good health. V gene TRBV27 combines with J gene TRBJ2-5; D call uncertain. Source material: blood. DNA for the CDR3: TGTGCCAGCAGTTTATGGCCTCCGGCCGATCAAGAGACCCAGTACTTC. This translates into CASSLWPPADQETQYF.